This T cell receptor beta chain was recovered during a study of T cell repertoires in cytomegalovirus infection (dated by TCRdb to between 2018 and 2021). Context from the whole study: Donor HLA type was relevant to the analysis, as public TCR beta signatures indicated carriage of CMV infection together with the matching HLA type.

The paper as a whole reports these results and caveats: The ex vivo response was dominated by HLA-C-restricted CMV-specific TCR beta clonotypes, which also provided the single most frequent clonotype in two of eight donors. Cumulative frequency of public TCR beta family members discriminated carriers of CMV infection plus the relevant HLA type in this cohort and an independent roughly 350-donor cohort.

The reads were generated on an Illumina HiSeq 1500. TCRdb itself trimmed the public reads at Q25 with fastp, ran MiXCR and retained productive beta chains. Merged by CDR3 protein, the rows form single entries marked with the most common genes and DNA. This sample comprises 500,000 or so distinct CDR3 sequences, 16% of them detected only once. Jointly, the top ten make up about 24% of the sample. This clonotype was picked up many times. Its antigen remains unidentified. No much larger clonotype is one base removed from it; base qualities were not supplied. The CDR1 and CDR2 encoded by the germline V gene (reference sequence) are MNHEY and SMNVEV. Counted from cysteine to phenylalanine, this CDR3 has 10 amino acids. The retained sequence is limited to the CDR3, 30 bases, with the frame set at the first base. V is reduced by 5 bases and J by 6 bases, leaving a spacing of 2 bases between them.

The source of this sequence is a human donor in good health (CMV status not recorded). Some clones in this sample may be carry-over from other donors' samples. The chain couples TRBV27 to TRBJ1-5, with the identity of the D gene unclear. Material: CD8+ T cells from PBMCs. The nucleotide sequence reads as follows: TGTGCCAGCAGTCTTCAGCCCCAGCATTTT. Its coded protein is CASSLQPQHF.